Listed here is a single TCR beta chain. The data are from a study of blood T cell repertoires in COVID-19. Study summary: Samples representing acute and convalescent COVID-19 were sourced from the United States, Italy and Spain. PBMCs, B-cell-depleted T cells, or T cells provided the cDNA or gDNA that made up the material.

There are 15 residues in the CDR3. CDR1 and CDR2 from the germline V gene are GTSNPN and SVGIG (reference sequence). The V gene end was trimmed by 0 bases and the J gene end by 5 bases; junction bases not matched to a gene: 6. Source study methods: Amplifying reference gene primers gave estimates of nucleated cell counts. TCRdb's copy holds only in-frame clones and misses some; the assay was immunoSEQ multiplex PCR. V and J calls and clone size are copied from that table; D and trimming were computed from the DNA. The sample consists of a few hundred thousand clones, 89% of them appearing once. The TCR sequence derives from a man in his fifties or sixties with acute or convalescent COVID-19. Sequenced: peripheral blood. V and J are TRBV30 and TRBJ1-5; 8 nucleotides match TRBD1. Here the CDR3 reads CAWSVDRGHDQPQHF. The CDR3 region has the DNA TGTGCCTGGAGTGTAGACAGGGGACACGATCAGCCCCAGCATTTT.